Listed here are 27 T cell receptor beta chains from one sample, sequenced in a study of spatial heterogeneity in lung cancer. Study results and caveats: Mutation counts in tumors were tracked by counts of expanded intratumoral alpha and beta TCRs.

Their antigens remain unidentified. As to time point: sample taken at primary tumor resection. TCRdb reprocessed the 5' RACE reads via MiXCR and lists one record per CDR3 protein. This table holds around 16,000 distinct CDR3 sequences, approximately 6.8% found once. The sequenced sample was lung tumor tissue, obtained at surgery. Receptors were obtained from a female donor with early-stage non-small cell lung cancer.

This clonotype was seen a few times. Found in a library prepared for alpha chains, this beta chain is an off-target read, and its abundance has little meaning. This sequence joins TRBV12-3 or TRBV12-4 and TRBJ1-2; D is uncertain. The CDR3 has 14 residues. V dropped 6 bases and J dropped 2 bases, with 13 bases sitting between them. The CDR3 loop is CASRLTGVNYGYTF. CDR3 nucleotide sequence: TGTGCCAGCAGGCTTACCGGGGTCAACTATGGCTACACCTTC.

This clonotype was seen repeatedly, ten times or more. Since it is a stray read in a library aimed at alpha chains, this beta chain has a size that is not meaningful. CDR3 sequence (DNA): TGCGCCAGCAGCTTCGGGAGCACCGGGGAGCTGTTTTTT. Its translation is CASSFGSTGELFF. The genes are TRBV5-1 and TRBJ2-2, with a tentative D call TRBD2 (6 bases). V was clipped by 2 bases and J by 4 bases, with 6 bases between them. Germline assignment: CDR1 SGHRS and CDR2 YFSETQ. The CDR3 has 13 residues.

This clonotype was recorded at least ten times. With the library built for alpha chains, this beta chain is off target and its frequency is not meaningful. The chain joins TRBV20-1 to TRBJ1-2; maybe TRBD1 (6 bases). V shed 5 bases and J shed 4 bases, with 14 bases lying between them. Germline V CDR1 and CDR2: DFQATT, SNEGSKA (reference sequence). The CDR3 consists of 13 residues. CDR3 coding DNA: TGCAGTGCTCAGAAGGGGGGCGGCTATGGCTACACCTTC. Translation: CSAQKGGGYGYTF.

This clonotype was picked up a small number of times. Found in a library prepared for alpha chains, this beta chain is an off-target read, and its abundance has little meaning. The rearrangement joins TRBV11-3 to TRBJ1-1; D unclear. V lost 5 bases and J lost 3, with 16 bases in between. The germline CDR1 and CDR2 sequences are SGHNT and YENEEA. The CDR3 has 15 residues. The CDR3 here is CASSPTGDWDTEAFF. CDR3 nucleotides: TGTGCCAGCAGCCCTACTGGGGATTGGGACACTGAAGCTTTCTTT.

By sample fraction, this clonotype is medium-sized. A library prepared for alpha chains yielded this beta chain as an off-target read; its size is of little meaning. The chain couples TRBV7-9 to TRBJ1-1; the match to TRBD1 covers 8 bases. CDR1 and CDR2 (germline): SEHNR, FQNEAQ (reference sequence). The CDR3 runs 14 residues. The trim removed 2 bases at V and 4 bases at J, leaving 3 bases unmatched. The CDR3 here is CASSLQQGGTEAFF. The CDR3 nucleotides are TGTGCCAGCAGCTTACAACAGGGGGGCACTGAAGCTTTCTTT. Looking up the rest from reference TRBV7-9 and TRBJ1-1 gives the full variable domain: DTGVSQNPRHKITKRGQNVTFRCDPISEHNRLYWYRQTLGQGPEFLTYFQNEAQLEKSRLLSDRFSAERPKGSFSTLEIQRTEQGDSAMYLCASSLQQGGTEAFFGQGTRLTVV.

This clonotype occurred many times. This beta chain came through as a stray read in a library set up for alpha chains, and its size says little. The chain uses TRBV12-3 or TRBV12-4 and TRBJ2-2; D gene unclear. The CDR3 spans 13 residues. Trimming took 6 bases from V and 7 from J, leaving 12 bases between them. The CDR3 bases are TGTGCCAGCAGCCCCGTTGGGGACGGGGAGCTGTTTTTT. It translates to CASSPVGDGELFF.

This clonotype was seen many times. For a library built for alpha chains, this beta chain is a stray read; little rests on its size. The chain couples TRBV20-1 to TRBJ2-1; D is unclear. V dropped 5 bases and J dropped 3 bases, with 14 bases sitting between them. The CDR3 length is 14 residues. Germline CDR1 DFQATT, CDR2 SNEGSKA (reference sequence). CDR3 sequence (DNA): TGCAGTGCTCTTTCCAAATTGTTCTACAATGAGCAGTTCTTC. Translated, it gives CSALSKLFYNEQFF.

This clonotype was seen only a few times. This beta chain is an off-target read within a library intended for alpha chains, so its frequency means little. The chain is built from TRBV7-7 and TRBJ1-6; TRBD1 aligns across 9 bases. The germline gives CDR1 SSHAT, CDR2 FNYEAQ (reference sequence). V lost 4 bases to trimming and J lost 14 bases; unmatched junction nucleotides: 6. This CDR3 comprises 13 residues. CDR3 loop: CASSYRQGGTLHF. DNA of the CDR3: TGTGCCAGCAGCTATAGACAGGGGGGGACCCTCCACTTT.

Judged by abundance, this clonotype is medium-sized. This beta chain is a stray sequence in a library constructed for alpha chains; its clone size is not meaningful. The rearrangement uses TRBV19 and TRBJ1-5, with 8 bases lining up with TRBD1. CDR3 size: 16 residues. Germline CDR1 reads LNHDA; CDR2 reads SQIVND (reference sequence). The J segment lost 7 bases and the V segment lost 5 bases, leaving 13 bases of the junction unmatched. The CDR3 sequence: CASSPPDRDVRQPQHF. The CDR3 DNA reads as TGTGCCAGTAGTCCACCGGACAGGGATGTAAGACAGCCCCAGCATTTT.

This clonotype was found many times. Because the library targeted alpha chains, this beta chain is an off-target read whose size means little. The V gene is TRBV6-6, the J gene TRBJ1-6; D gene uncertain. The germline V gene has CDR1 MNHNY and CDR2 SVGAGI (reference sequence). CDR3 length: 13 residues. The V end lost 6 bases, the J end lost 8 bases, and 11 bases lay between the germline ends. The CDR3 region is CASSRSGDSPLHF. The CDR3 DNA follows: TGTGCCAGCAGCCGGTCCGGGGATTCACCCCTCCACTTT.

Comments on this clonotype: This beta chain is a stray sequence in a library constructed for alpha chains; its clone size is not meaningful. The gene calls are TRBV7-2 and TRBJ1-1; 9 bases align to TRBD1. Germline V gene lookup returns CDR1 SGHTA and CDR2 FQGNSA. The J segment lost 4 bases and the V segment lost 0 bases, leaving 3 bases of the junction unmatched. The CDR3 is 15 residues long. The CDR3 nucleotides read TGTGCCAGCAGCTTAGCGACAGGGGGGCCCACTGAAGCTTTCTTT. Translated, it gives CASSLATGGPTEAFF. Full variable domain (remainder filled in from reference TRBV7-2 and TRBJ1-1): GAGVSQSPSNKVTEKGKDVELRCDPISGHTALYWYRQSLGQGLEFLIYFQGNSAPDKSGLPSDRFSAERTGGSVSTLTIQRTQQEDSAVYLCASSLATGGPTEAFFGQGTRLTVV.

This clonotype is medium-sized (0.01 to 0.1%). The library was prepared for alpha chains; this beta chain is a stray read, so its frequency means little. The chain recombines TRBV7-3 with TRBJ2-4; D remains ambiguous. Germline V gene sequence: CDR1 SGHTA, CDR2 FQGTGA. The CDR3 has 13 amino acids. V was trimmed by 2 bases and J by 13 bases, leaving 15 bases between them. In DNA, the CDR3 is TGTGCCAGCAGCTTAGGTCCTGAGCCCCCCCAGTACTTC. It yields the protein CASSLGPEPPQYF.

Comment on this clonotype: Since it is a stray read in a library aimed at alpha chains, this beta chain has a size that is not meaningful. The gene calls are TRBV6-6 and TRBJ2-1, with 16 nucleotides matching TRBD2. The CDR3 sequence is 15 residues long. The germline V gene has CDR1 MNHNY and CDR2 SVGAGI (reference sequence). The ends lost 4 bases at V and 12 bases at J; junction bases unmatched: 6. CDR3 sequence reads: CASSSLGLAGGMQFF. The CDR3, as DNA: TGTGCCAGCAGTTCCCTGGGACTAGCGGGGGGGATGCAGTTCTTC.

By sample share, this clonotype is medium-sized. Found in a library prepared for alpha chains, this beta chain is an off-target read, and its abundance has little meaning. V gene TRBV20-1 combines with J gene TRBJ1-2; TRBD1 is a possible D gene (6 bases). V was trimmed by 7 bases and J by 5 bases, leaving 26 bases between them. The CDR3 is 16 residues long. CDR1 is DFQATT, CDR2 SNEGSKA, per germline (reference sequence). For the CDR3, the DNA is TGCAGTGTCCCCGCCTCTGGGGACAACCTCATATATGGCTACACCTTC. It yields the protein CSVPASGDNLIYGYTF.

With respect to this clonotype: This beta chain slipped into a library made for alpha chains as a stray read, so its size is not meaningful. The rearrangement uses TRBV5-1 and TRBJ2-5, with D tentatively TRBD2 (5 bases). Germline CDR1 reads SGHRS; CDR2 reads YFSETQ. This CDR3 is built from 13 residues. The V end was cut by 4 bases, the J end by 3 bases, with 10 bases between. The CDR3 here is CASSVDFKETQYF. In DNA form, the CDR3 reads TGCGCCAGCAGCGTGGACTTTAAAGAGACCCAGTACTTC.

As for this clonotype: Since it is a stray read in a library aimed at alpha chains, this beta chain has a size that is not meaningful. The rearrangement links TRBV20-1 to TRBJ1-6; D ambiguous. From germline, CDR1 is DFQATT and CDR2 SNEGSKA (reference sequence). The CDR3 has 17 amino acids. Trimming stripped 0 bases from V and 0 bases from J, with 12 bases between. CDR3 in amino acids: CSARDSDIPSYNSPLHF. CDR3 DNA: TGCAGTGCTAGAGATAGCGACATACCCTCCTATAATTCACCCCTCCACTTT.

This clonotype came up many times. Found in a library prepared for alpha chains, this beta chain is an off-target read, and its abundance has little meaning. V usage is TRBV5-5 and J usage is TRBJ2-3; 9 bases are shared with TRBD2. Trimming took 0 bases from V and 6 from J; bases not matched to a gene: 5. The CDR3 consists of 15 residues. Per germline, CDR1 SGHKS and CDR2 YYEKEE (reference sequence). CDR3 amino acids: CASSLEGLAVDTQYF. The CDR3 coding sequence is TGTGCCAGCAGCTTGGAGGGACTAGCCGTGGATACGCAGTATTTT.

This clonotype has ten or more counts. This beta chain is a stray read from a library made for alpha chains; its abundance is not meaningful. The chain combines TRBV29-1 with TRBJ2-7, with D perhaps TRBD1 or TRBD2 (5 bases each). The length of the CDR3 is 11 residues. Germline V gene lookup returns CDR1 SQVTM and CDR2 ANQGSEA. Between the trimmed V and J ends, which lost 4 bases and 6 bases, there was a span of 10 bases. This chain's CDR3 is CSVGGVAEQYF. CDR3 in DNA: TGCAGCGTTGGAGGGGTTGCCGAGCAGTACTTC.

This clonotype turned up a few times. This beta chain was picked up by a library intended for alpha chains and is off target, so its count carries little meaning. The chain has TRBV12-3 or TRBV12-4 and TRBJ2-1, with 9 bases fitting TRBD2. V shed 6 bases and J 4 bases; nucleotides not matched to a gene: 4. The CDR3 has 14 amino acids. The CDR3 sequence: CASRGAGGYNEQFF. CDR3 coding DNA: TGTGCCAGCAGGGGAGCGGGGGGTTACAATGAGCAGTTCTTC.

This clonotype was counted ten times or more. Because the library targeted alpha chains, this beta chain is an off-target read whose size means little. This chain joins TRBV5-4 and TRBJ1-2; 8 bases line up with TRBD1. This CDR3 spans 15 amino acids. Germline V gives CDR1 SGHNT, CDR2 YYREEE (reference sequence). The V and J ends lost 1 base and 2 bases, in that order; junction bases with no gene match: 4. CDR3 sequence: CASSLSRQGNYGYTF. The DNA for the CDR3 is TGTGCCAGCAGCTTGTCGAGACAGGGGAACTATGGCTACACCTTC.

As to this clonotype: With the library built for alpha chains, this beta chain is off target and its frequency is not meaningful. The J gene is TRBJ2-4, the V gene TRBV28; tentative D call: TRBD1 (6 bases). The germline V and J ends were trimmed by 7 bases and 1 base, with 14 bases remaining between them. The CDR3 is 15 amino acids. Germline V gene data show CDR1 as MDHEN and CDR2 as SYDVKM. CDR3 in DNA: TGTGCCAGCACTCCATCACAGGGTGCCAAAAACATTCAGTACTTC. Its translation is CASTPSQGAKNIQYF. The whole variable domain, filled in from reference TRBV28 and TRBJ2-4, reads DVKVTQSSRYLVKRTGEKVFLECVQDMDHENMFWYRQDPGLGLRLIYFSYDVKMKEKGDIPEGYSVSREKKERFSLILESASTNQTSMYLCASTPSQGAKNIQYFGAGTRLSVL.

This clonotype was observed many times. Since it is a stray read in a library aimed at alpha chains, this beta chain has a size that is not meaningful. The chain is built from TRBV3-1 and TRBJ2-7; 7 nucleotides align to TRBD1. V shed 6 bases, J shed 3 bases, and the junction held 11 bases outside the gene matches. CDR1 and CDR2 from the germline V gene are LGHDT and YNNKEL (reference sequence). The CDR3 covers 15 residues. The CDR3 DNA is TGTGCCAGCAGACGATCCGGGACAGCGCGCTACGAGCAGTACTTC. This translates into CASRRSGTARYEQYF.

This clonotype was found a few times. The library was built for alpha chains, so this beta chain is an off-target read and its size means little. The chain carries TRBV7-2 and TRBJ2-5; 11 bases are shared with TRBD2. V dropped 4 bases and J dropped 4; count of bases not matched to a gene: 8. CDR1 is SGHTA and CDR2 is FQGNSA in the germline V gene. The CDR3 is 16 amino acids. The CDR3 sequence: CASSSLLAGVRETQYF. CDR3 in DNA: TGTGCCAGCAGCTCCCTACTAGCGGGGGTGCGAGAGACCCAGTACTTC.

This clonotype turned up a few times. A much larger clone differs by one base, so this may be a read error. This beta chain was picked up by a library intended for alpha chains and is off target, so its count carries little meaning. This chain connects TRBV10-3 to TRBJ2-6; D might be TRBD2 (6 bases). The CDR3 spans 15 residues. Germline CDR1 ENHRY, CDR2 SYGVKD. The CDR3 loop reads CTIAASESGANVLTF. DNA for the CDR3: TGTACCATCGCGGCTAGCGAGTCTGGGGCCAACGTCCTGACTTTC.

Regarding this clonotype: This beta chain is off target for a library built for alpha chains, so its abundance means little. The chain employs TRBV5-1 and TRBJ1-5; TRBD1 aligns across 10 bases. This CDR3 has 16 residues. Germline-derived CDR1 and CDR2 are SGHRS and YFSETQ. The V and J ends lost 0 bases and 4 bases, in that order; junction bases with no gene match: 4. The chain's CDR3 is CASSLGPGQGNQPQHF. The CDR3 DNA follows: TGCGCCAGCAGCTTGGGCCCGGGACAGGGGAATCAGCCCCAGCATTTT.

Details on this clonotype: A much larger clone differs from this one at a single base, so this may be a read error. This beta chain came through as a stray read in a library set up for alpha chains, and its size says little. This chain connects TRBV24-1 to TRBJ2-2, with 8 bases identical to TRBD2. Germline V gene lookup returns CDR1 KGHDR and CDR2 SFDVKD. The CDR3 is 16 residues long. CDR3 in amino acids: CAASEPYGTSTGELFF. The CDR3 DNA reads as TGTGCCGCCAGTGAGCCTTACGGGACTAGTACCGGGGAGCTGTTTTTT.

On this clonotype itself: A library prepared for alpha chains yielded this beta chain as an off-target read; its size is of little meaning. This chain links TRBV6-6 with TRBJ1-2; possible D gene TRBD1, 5 bases. The CDR3 covers 13 residues. CDR1 is MNHNY, CDR2 SVGAGI, per germline (reference sequence). V shed 9 bases and J shed 3 bases, with 14 bases lying between them. The CDR3 protein is CASTKGRDYGYTF. The CDR3 DNA reads as TGTGCCAGTACAAAGGGGAGGGACTATGGCTACACCTTC.